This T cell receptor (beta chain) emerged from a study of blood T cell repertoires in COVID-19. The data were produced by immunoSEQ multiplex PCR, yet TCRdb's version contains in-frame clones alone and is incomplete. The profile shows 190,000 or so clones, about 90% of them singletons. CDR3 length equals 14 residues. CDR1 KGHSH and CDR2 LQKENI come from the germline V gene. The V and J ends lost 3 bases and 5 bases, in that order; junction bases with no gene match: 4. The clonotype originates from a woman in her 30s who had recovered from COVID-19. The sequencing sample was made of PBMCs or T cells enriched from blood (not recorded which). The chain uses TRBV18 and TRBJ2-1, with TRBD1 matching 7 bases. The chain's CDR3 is CASSPSTGNNEQFF. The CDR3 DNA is TGTGCCAGCTCACCGTCGACAGGGAACAATGAGCAGTTCTTC.